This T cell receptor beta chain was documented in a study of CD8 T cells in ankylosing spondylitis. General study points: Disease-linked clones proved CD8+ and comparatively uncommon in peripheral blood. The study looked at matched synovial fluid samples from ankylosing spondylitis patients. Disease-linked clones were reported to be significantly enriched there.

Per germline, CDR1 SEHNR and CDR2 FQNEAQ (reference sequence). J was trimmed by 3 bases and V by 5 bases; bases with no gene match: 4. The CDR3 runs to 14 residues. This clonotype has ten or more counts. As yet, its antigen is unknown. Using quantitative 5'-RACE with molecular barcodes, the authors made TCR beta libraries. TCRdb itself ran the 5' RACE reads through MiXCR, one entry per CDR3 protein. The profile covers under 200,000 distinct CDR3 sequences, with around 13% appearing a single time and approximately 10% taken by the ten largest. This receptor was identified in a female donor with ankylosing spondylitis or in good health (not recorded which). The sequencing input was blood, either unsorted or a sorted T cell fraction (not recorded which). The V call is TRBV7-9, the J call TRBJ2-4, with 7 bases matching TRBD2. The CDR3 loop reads CASSRWEGKNIQYF. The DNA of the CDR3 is TGTGCCAGCAGCCGCTGGGAGGGCAAAAACATTCAGTACTTC.